Reported below is one T cell receptor (beta chain). The method was immunoSEQ multiplex PCR; TCRdb's version includes in-frame clones alone and lacks a portion of them. The table includes about 190,000 clones, 85% to 95% detected once. The data were obtained in a study of T cell responses to AZD1222 COVID-19 vaccine. The CDR3 spans 15 residues. Trimming took 1 base from V and 3 from J, leaving 9 bases between them. The V gene's germline CDR1 is LGHDT and CDR2 YNNKEL (reference sequence). The rearrangement links TRBV3-1 (or the pseudogene TRBV3-2) to TRBJ2-2; the D is unclear. Sequenced material: peripheral blood, taken on day 0 of AZD1222 vaccination. The receptor comes from an adult in good health. The CDR3, as DNA: TGTGCCAGCAGCCAAGGTCAGGAAGACACCGGGGAGCTGTTTTTT. Protein: CASSQGQEDTGELFF.